What follows are 8 T cell receptor beta chains derived from one specimen sequenced in a study of shared clonotypes between healthy human individuals. Sequenced by immunoSEQ multiplex PCR; TCRdb stores in-frame clones only, minus some. The repertoire holds 490,000 or so clones, 70% to 80% seen once, with 13% in the top ten. Specimen: PBMCs. Receptor source: a woman between 40 and 55 years old in good health. Some clones in this sample may be carry-over from other donors' samples.

V gene TRBV7-2 combines with J gene TRBJ2-5; weak D call: TRBD1 (5 bases). The CDR3 runs to 13 residues. CDR1 and CDR2 from the germline V gene are SGHTA and FQGNSA. The V gene lost 3 bases and the J gene lost 2 bases, with 7 bases spanning the gap. This CDR3 is CASSFPGQETQYF. The CDR3 nucleotides read TGTGCCAGCAGCTTTCCAGGGCAAGAGACCCAGTACTTC.

CDR3: CASRLAGVVETQYF. CDR3 sequence (DNA): TGCGCCAGCAGACTAGCGGGAGTTGTAGAGACCCAGTACTTC. This sequence joins TRBV5-1 and TRBJ2-5; 11 nucleotides agree with TRBD2. J gave up 4 bases and V 5 bases, and 4 bases lay outside the gene matches. CDR3 length: 14 residues. In germline, CDR1 is SGHRS, CDR2 YFSETQ.

This chain uses TRBV7-9 with TRBJ2-7; tentative D call: TRBD1 (6 bases). V lost 1 base, J lost 7 bases, and 11 bases lay in between. CDR1 SEHNR and CDR2 FQNEAQ come from the germline V gene (reference sequence). The CDR3 loop spans 13 amino acids. The DNA of the CDR3 is TGTGCCAGCAGCTTAGGGGGGCTCGATGAGCAGTACTTC. Residues: CASSLGGLDEQYF. Full variable domain (remainder filled in from reference TRBV7-9 and TRBJ2-7): DTGVSQNPRHKITKRGQNVTFRCDPISEHNRLYWYRQTLGQGPEFLTYFQNEAQLEKSRLLSDRFSAERPKGSFSTLEIQRTEQGDSAMYLCASSLGGLDEQYFGPGTRLTVT.

The CDR3 DNA reads TGTGCCAGCAGTCGGGGAGTCCTGCTTGGTGAGCAGTTCTTC. Amino acids: CASSRGVLLGEQFF. V and J are TRBV6-5 and TRBJ2-1, with D possibly matching TRBD2 (5 bases). The CDR3 runs to 14 residues. CDR1 MNHEY and CDR2 SVGAGI come from the germline V gene. V lost 5 bases and J lost 9, with 17 bases in between.

The rearrangement uses TRBV19 and TRBJ2-7, with 7 bases fitting TRBD2. The CDR3 contains 16 residues. V dropped 0 bases and J dropped 0; count of bases not matched to a gene: 5. Germline loops: CDR1 LNHDA, CDR2 SQIVND (reference sequence). The CDR3 reads CASSIDLSSGSYEQYF. CDR3 DNA: TGTGCCAGTAGTATAGACCTCTCTAGCGGCTCCTACGAGCAGTACTTC.

The rearrangement uses TRBV27 and TRBJ1-1; D not resolved. V was clipped by 1 base and J by 1 base, with 7 bases between them. Germline CDR1 is MNHEY and CDR2 is SMNVEV (reference sequence). This CDR3 region has 14 residues. The CDR3 reads CASSLYGRNTEAFF. The CDR3 nucleotides are TGTGCCAGCAGTTTATACGGACGGAACACTGAAGCTTTCTTT.

Only a few counts were recorded for this clone. The sample holds other DNA sequences that translate to the same CDR3. The chain recombines TRBV9 with TRBJ2-5; D ambiguous. Trimming pared 4 bases from V and 1 base from J, leaving 11 bases between. The CDR3 length is 14 residues. CDR1 SGDLS and CDR2 YYNGEE come from the germline V gene. CDR3 amino acids: CASSPQGIQETQYF. In DNA, the CDR3 is TGTGCCAGCAGCCCCCAAGGGATCCAAGAGACCCAGTACTTC.

This clone was seen only once. The gene calls are TRBV5-4 and TRBJ2-2, with D perhaps TRBD2 (5 bases). Germline CDR1 and CDR2: SGHNT and YYREEE (reference sequence). Trimming took off 0 bases at V and 4 bases at J, with 10 bases between the two ends. CDR3 length: 15 residues. The CDR3 reads CASSLEGVGTGELFF. The CDR3 DNA reads TGTGCCAGCAGCTTGGAGGGAGTCGGCACCGGGGAGCTGTTTTTT.